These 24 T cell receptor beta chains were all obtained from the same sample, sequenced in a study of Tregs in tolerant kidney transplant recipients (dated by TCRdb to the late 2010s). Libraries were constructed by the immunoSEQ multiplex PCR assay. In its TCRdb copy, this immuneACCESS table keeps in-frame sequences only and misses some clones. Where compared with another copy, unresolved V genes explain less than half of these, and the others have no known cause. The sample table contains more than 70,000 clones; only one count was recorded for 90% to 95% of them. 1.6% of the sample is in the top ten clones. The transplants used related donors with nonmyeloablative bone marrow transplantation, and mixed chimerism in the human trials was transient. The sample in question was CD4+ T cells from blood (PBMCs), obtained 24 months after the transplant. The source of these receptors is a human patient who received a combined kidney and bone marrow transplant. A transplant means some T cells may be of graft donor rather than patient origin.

As DNA, the CDR3 is TGTGCCGTCCATGCCGGGACAGGGAACTATGGCTACACCTTC. Translating gives CAVHAGTGNYGYTF. This chain joins TRBV19 and TRBJ1-2; TRBD1 matches at 9 bases. Germline V CDR1 and CDR2: LNHDA, SQIVND (reference sequence). The CDR3 consists of 14 residues. The V gene end was trimmed by 11 bases and the J gene end by 2 bases; junction bases not matched to a gene: 9.

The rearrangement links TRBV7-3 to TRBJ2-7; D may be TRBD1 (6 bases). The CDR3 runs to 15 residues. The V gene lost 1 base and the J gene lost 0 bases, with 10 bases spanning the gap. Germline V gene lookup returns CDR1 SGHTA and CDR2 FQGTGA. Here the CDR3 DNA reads TGTGCCAGCAGCTTAAGGACAGATGGCTCCTACGAGCAGTACTTC. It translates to CASSLRTDGSYEQYF.

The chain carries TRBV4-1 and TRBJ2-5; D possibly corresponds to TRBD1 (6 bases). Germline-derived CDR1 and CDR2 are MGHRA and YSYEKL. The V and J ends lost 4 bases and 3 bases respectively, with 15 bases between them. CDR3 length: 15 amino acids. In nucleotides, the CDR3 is TGCGCCAGCAGCCTACAGGGTGAGAGGGAAGAGACCCAGTACTTC. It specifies CASSLQGEREETQYF.

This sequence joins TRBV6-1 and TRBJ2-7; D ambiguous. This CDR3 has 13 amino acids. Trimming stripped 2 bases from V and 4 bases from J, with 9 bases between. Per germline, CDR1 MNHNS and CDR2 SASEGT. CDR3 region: CASSESYLYEQYF. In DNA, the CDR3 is TGTGCCAGCAGTGAAAGCTACTTATACGAGCAGTACTTC.

CDR3: CASSRQGSENTEAFF. In DNA form, the CDR3 reads TGCGCCAGCAGCAGGCAGGGGTCGGAAAACACTGAAGCTTTCTTT. The rearrangement links TRBV5-1 to TRBJ1-1, with D perhaps TRBD1 (6 bases). V lost 4 bases and J lost 2, with 15 bases in between. CDR1 SGHRS and CDR2 YFSETQ come from the germline V gene. CDR3 length: 15 amino acids.

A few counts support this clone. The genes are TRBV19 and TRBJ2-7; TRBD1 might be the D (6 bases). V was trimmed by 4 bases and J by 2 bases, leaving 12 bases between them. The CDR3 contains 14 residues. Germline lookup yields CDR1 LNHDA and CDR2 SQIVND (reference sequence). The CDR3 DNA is TGTGCCAGTAGTAACAAAGGGGGAACCTACGAGCAGTACTTC. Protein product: CASSNKGGTYEQYF.

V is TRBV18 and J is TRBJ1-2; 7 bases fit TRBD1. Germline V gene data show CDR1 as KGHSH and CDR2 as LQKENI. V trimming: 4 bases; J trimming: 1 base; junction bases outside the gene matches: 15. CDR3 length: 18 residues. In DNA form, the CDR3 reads TGTGCCAGCTCACTGTACCGGAGCCCGGGACAGCGTAACTATGGCTACACCTTC. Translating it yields CASSLYRSPGQRNYGYTF.

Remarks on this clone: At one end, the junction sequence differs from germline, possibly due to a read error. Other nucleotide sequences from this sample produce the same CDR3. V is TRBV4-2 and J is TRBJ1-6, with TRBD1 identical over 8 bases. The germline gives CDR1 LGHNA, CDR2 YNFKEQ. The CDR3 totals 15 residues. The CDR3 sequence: CASSHDRGIDSPLHF. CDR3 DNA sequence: TGTGCCAGCAGCCATGACAGGGGAATTGATTCCCCCCTCCACTTT.

The chain's CDR3 is CAWSATGQLHNSPLHF. CDR3 nucleotide sequence: TGTGCCTGGAGTGCAACGGGACAGCTCCATAATTCACCCCTCCACTTT. The J gene is TRBJ1-6, the V gene TRBV30; TRBD1 matches 7 bases. This CDR3 has 16 amino acids. Germline-derived CDR1 and CDR2 are GTSNPN and SVGIG (reference sequence). V was clipped by 1 base and J by 5 bases; unmatched bases: 8.

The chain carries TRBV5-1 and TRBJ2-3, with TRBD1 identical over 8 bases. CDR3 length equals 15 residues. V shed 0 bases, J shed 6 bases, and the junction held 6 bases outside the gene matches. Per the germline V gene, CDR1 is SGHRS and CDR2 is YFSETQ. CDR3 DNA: TGCGCCAGCAGCTTGGCCGGACAGGGAAGGGATACGCAGTATTTT. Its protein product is CASSLAGQGRDTQYF.

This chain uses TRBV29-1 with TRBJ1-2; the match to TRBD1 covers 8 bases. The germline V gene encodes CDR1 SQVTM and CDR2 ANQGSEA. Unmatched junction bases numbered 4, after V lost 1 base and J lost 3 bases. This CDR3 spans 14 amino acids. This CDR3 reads CSVEGTGFHYGYTF. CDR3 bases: TGCAGCGTTGAAGGGACAGGGTTCCACTATGGCTACACCTTC.

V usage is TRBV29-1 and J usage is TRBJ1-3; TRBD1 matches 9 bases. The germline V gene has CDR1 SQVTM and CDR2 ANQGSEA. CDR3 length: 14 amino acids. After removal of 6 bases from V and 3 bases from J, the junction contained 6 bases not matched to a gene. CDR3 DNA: TGCAGCGTGGGGGACAGGGTTGTTGGAAACACCATATATTTT. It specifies CSVGDRVVGNTIYF.

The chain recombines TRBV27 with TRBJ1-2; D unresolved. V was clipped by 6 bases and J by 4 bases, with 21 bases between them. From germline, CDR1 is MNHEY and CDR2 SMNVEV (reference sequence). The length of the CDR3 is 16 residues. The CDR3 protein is CASRFQVGAIFYGYTF. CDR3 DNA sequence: TGTGCCAGCAGATTTCAGGTTGGCGCGATCTTCTATGGCTACACCTTC.

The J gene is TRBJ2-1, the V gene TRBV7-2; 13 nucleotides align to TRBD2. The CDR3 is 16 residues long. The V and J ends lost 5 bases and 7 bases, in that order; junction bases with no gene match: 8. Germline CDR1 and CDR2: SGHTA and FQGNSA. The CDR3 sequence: CASSKPGLAGSNEQFF. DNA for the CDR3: TGTGCCAGCAGCAAACCGGGACTAGCGGGATCAAATGAGCAGTTCTTC.

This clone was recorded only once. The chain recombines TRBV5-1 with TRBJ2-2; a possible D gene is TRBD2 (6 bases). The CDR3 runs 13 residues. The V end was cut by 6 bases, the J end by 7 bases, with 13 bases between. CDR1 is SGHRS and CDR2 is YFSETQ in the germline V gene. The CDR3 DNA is TGCGCCAGCAAGTCGGGGGTAATCGGGGAGCTGTTTTTT. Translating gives CASKSGVIGELFF.

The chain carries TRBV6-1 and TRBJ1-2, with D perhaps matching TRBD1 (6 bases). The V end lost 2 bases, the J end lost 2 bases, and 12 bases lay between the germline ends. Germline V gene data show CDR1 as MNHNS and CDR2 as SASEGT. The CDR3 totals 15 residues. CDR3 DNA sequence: TGTGCCAGCAGTGAAAGAAGAGGGGGAAACTATGGCTACACCTTC. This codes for CASSERRGGNYGYTF.

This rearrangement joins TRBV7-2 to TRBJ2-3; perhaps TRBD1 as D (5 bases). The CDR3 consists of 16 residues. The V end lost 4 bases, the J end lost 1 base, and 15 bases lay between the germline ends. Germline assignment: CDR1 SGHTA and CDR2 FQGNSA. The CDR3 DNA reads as TGTGCCAGCAGCTCCGGGTTAGTAGGGGGCACAGATACGCAGTATTTT. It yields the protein CASSSGLVGGTDTQYF.

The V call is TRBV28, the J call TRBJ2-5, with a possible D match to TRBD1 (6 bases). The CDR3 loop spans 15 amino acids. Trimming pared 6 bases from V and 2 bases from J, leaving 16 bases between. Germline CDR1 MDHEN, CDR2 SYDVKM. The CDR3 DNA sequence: TGTGCCAGCAGCGTCCCGGGACAACTTCAAGAGACCCAGTACTTC. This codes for CASSVPGQLQETQYF.

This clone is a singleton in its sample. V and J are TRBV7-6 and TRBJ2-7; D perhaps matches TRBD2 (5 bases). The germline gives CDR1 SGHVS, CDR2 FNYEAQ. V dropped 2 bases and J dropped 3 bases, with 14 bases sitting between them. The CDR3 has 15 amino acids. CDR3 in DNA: TGTGCCAGCAGCTTACTGGACTCTATGTTCTACGAGCAGTACTTC. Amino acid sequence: CASSLLDSMFYEQYF.

CDR3: CASSAQGARRYNEQFF. CDR3 coding DNA: TGTGCCAGCAGTGCACAGGGGGCCCGACGTTACAATGAGCAGTTCTTC. V gene TRBV28 combines with J gene TRBJ2-1; 9 bases match TRBD1. J lost 4 bases, V lost 5 bases, and 9 bases had no gene match. The CDR3 has 16 residues. The germline V gene has CDR1 MDHEN and CDR2 SYDVKM. Supplemented by reference TRBV28 and TRBJ2-1, the full variable domain reads DVKVTQSSRYLVKRTGEKVFLECVQDMDHENMFWYRQDPGLGLRLIYFSYDVKMKEKGDIPEGYSVSREKKERFSLILESASTNQTSMYLCASSAQGARRYNEQFFGPGTRLTVL.

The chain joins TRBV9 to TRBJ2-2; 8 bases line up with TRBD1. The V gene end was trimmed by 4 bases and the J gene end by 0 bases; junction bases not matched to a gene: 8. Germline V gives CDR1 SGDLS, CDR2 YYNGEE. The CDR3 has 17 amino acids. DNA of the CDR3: TGTGCCAGCAGCCCCCGGACAGGGAACACGAACACCGGGGAGCTGTTTTTT. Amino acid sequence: CASSPRTGNTNTGELFF.

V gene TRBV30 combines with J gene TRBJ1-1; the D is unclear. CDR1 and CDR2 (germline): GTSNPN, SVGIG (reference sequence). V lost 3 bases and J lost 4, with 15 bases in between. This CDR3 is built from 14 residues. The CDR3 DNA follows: TGTGCCTGGAGGCGGGCTTCTCTGTTCACTGAAGCTTTCTTT. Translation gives CAWRRASLFTEAFF.

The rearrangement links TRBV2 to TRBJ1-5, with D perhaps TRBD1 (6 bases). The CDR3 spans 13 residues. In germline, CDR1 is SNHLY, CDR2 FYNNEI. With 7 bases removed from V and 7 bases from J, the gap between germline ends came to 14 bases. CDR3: CASISFRGQPQHF. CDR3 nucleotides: TGTGCCAGCATTTCTTTTAGGGGGCAGCCCCAGCATTTT.

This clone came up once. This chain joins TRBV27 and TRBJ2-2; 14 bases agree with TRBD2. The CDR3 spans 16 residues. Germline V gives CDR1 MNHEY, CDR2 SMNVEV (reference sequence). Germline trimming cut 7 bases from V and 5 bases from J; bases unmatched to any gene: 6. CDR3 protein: CASTGLAGGGTGELFF. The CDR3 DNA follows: TGTGCCAGCACAGGACTAGCGGGGGGTGGGACCGGGGAGCTGTTTTTT.